The rows below give T cell receptor beta chains drawn from one sample of a study of cytomegalovirus exposure and HLA in healthy donors. TCRdb's copy holds only in-frame clones and misses some; the assay was immunoSEQ multiplex PCR. This table has 100,000 to 150,000 clones, about two thirds appearing once. What was sequenced was PBMCs. These receptors originate from a man aged 25 to 45 in good health and CMV-seronegative. Each CDR3 is given with its conserved first and last residue. Each record gives: D gene, clone size, J gene, V gene, CDR3 DNA, CDR3 protein. The D gene is left open where the match is weak. Expanded clones get a size class; other rows say once, few or many, or leave the size out.

>TRBD2|-|TRBJ2-1|TRBV6-6
TGTGCCAGCAGCTTTATGGGGGAGGGTGAGCAGTTCTTC
CASSFMGEGEQFF
>TRBD1|-|TRBJ2-7|TRBV4-1
TGCGCCAGCAGCCCAGAGGGGTGGAAAACAGGGGGAAACACCTACGAGCAGTACTTC
CASSPEGWKTGGNTYEQYF
>TRBD1|medium-sized|TRBJ1-3|TRBV11-2
TGTGCCAGCAGCTTACGTCACAGGGGCAACTCTGGAAACACCATATATTTT
CASSLRHRGNSGNTIYF
>-|-|TRBJ2-2|TRBV11-3
TGTGCCAGCAGCCCAACCACGGGGGAGCTGTTCTTT
CASSPTTGELFF
>TRBD1|-|TRBJ2-7|TRBV28
TGTGCCAGCAGTTTGGACAGGGGATACTACGAGCAGTACTTC
CASSLDRGYYEQYF
>TRBD1|-|TRBJ1-2|TRBV5-6
TGTGCCAGCAGCTTGGTACGGACAGGGGATGGCTACACCTTC
CASSLVRTGDGYTF
>-|-|TRBJ1-2|TRBV6-6
TGTGCCAGCAGTTACTCAGGGGACTATGGCTACACCTTC
CASSYSGDYGYTF
>-|-|TRBJ2-1|TRBV11-3
TGTGCCAGCAGCTTCATGGACTCCTCCTACAATGAGCAGTTCTTC
CASSFMDSSYNEQFF
>TRBD2|-|TRBJ2-3|TRBV13
TGTGCCAGCAGCTTAGGAAAAAAGCGGGGGGGGGATACGCAGTATTTT
CASSLGKKRGGDTQYF
>-|-|TRBJ2-3|TRBV28
TGTGCCAGCAGTTTACTCACAGATACGCAGTATTTT
CASSLLTDTQYF
>-|-|TRBJ1-2|TRBV6-5
TGTGCCAGCAGTTCCAAGTTGGGGCAGGCTGTATACGGCTACACCTTC
CASSSKLGQAVYGYTF
>-|few|TRBJ1-1|TRBV7-2
TGTGCCAGCAGCTTAGTTAAGAACACTGAAGCTTTCTTT
CASSLVKNTEAFF
>-|-|TRBJ2-3|TRBV30
TGTGCCTGGAGTGTAGGTCCGGGACACAGCACAGATACGCAGTATTTT
CAWSVGPGHSTDTQYF
>TRBD2|-|TRBJ2-7|TRBV11-2
TGTGCCAGCAGCGCAATGACTAGCGGGGGATTATACGAGCAGTACTTC
CASSAMTSGGLYEQYF
>TRBD1|large|TRBJ2-7|TRBV4-2
TGTGCCAGCAGCCAAGGGGTAGGGGGCGAGGGGGAGCAGTACTTC
CASSQGVGGEGEQYF
>TRBD2|-|TRBJ2-3|TRBV7-9
TGTGCCAGCAGCCAACCCCTTAGACTAGCGGGGTCAGATACGCAGTATTTT
CASSQPLRLAGSDTQYF
>TRBD1|-|TRBJ1-1|TRBV28
TGTGCCAGCACATGGACAGGGATGAACACTGAAGCTTTCTTT
CASTWTGMNTEAFF
>-|-|TRBJ1-2|TRBV9
TGTGCCAGCAGCACCGAGTTGTCTCCCTACTATGGCTACACCTTC
CASSTELSPYYGYTF
>-|few|TRBJ1-2|TRBV1
TGCACCAGCAGCCAAGATCGTCCAGGAGGGAGCTATGGCTACACCTTC
CTSSQDRPGGSYGYTF
>-|-|TRBJ2-7|TRBV5-6
TGTGCCAGCAGCGATTACAGGGTCCCCTACTCCTACGAGCAGTACTTC
CASSDYRVPYSYEQYF
>TRBD1|-|TRBJ1-4|TRBV7-6
TGTGCCAGCAGCCGGGGACAGTTGAATGAAAAACTGTTTTTT
CASSRGQLNEKLFF
>-|-|TRBJ2-3|TRBV7-9
TGTGCCAGCAGCTTAGCAGGTGTTGGAGATTATAGCACAGATACGCAGTATTTT
CASSLAGVGDYSTDTQYF
>TRBD2|-|TRBJ2-5|TRBV2
TGTGCCAGCAGTTCAGCGGGGGAGGACGTGACCCAGTACTTC
CASSSAGEDVTQYF
>-|once|TRBJ2-7|TRBV9
TGTGCCAGCAGCGTAGGCTCCCCGGAGCTGTACTTC
CASSVGSPELYF
>-|-|TRBJ2-7|TRBV21-1
TGTGCCAGCAGTAAAATGAAAAACCCTAGCGGGGTGATCTACGAGCAGTACTTC
CASSKMKNPSGVIYEQYF
>-|once|TRBJ2-6|TRBV19
TGTGCCAGTAGTACCCCGGACAAACCTGGGGCCAACGTCCTGACTTTC
CASSTPDKPGANVLTF
>-|-|TRBJ1-2|TRBV6-5
TGTGCCAGCAGCCCCAACAGGGCCGGCTACACCTTC
CASSPNRAGYTF
>TRBD2|once|TRBJ2-3|TRBV11-3
TGTGCCAGCAGTTTTACTAGCGGGGGGTCAGATACGCAGTATTTT
CASSFTSGGSDTQYF
>TRBD2|-|TRBJ2-1|TRBV18
TGTGCCAGCTCACGCGGGACTAGCGGGGGAGTCCACAATGAGCAGTTCTTC
CASSRGTSGGVHNEQFF
>TRBD2|-|TRBJ2-7|TRBV5-1
TGCGCCAGCAGCTTGGGAAACAGCGGGGTGATCCCCTACGAGCAGTACTTC
CASSLGNSGVIPYEQYF
>-|-|TRBJ2-7|TRBV14
TGTGCCAGCAGCCAAGGACAGGCAGATGTCTACGAGCAGTACTTC
CASSQGQADVYEQYF
>TRBD1|-|TRBJ1-4|TRBV7-9
TGTGCCAGCAGCCCCACGGGGACAGGAGCGCGAAAACTGTTTTTT
CASSPTGTGARKLFF
>TRBD1|once|TRBJ2-1|TRBV7-9
TGTGCCAGCAGCACCAGTGCGGGCCTGGGGGCAGGGGGCAATGAGCAGTTCTTC
CASSTSAGLGAGGNEQFF
>TRBD2|-|TRBJ2-7|TRBV2
TGTGCCAGCAGTGAAGTTGTGCGAAGCGGGGGGCCCTACGAGCAGTACTTC
CASSEVVRSGGPYEQYF
>TRBD1|-|TRBJ2-3|TRBV11-3
TGTGCCAGCAGCCCGGGCACAGGGGGCGGCACAGATACGCAGTATTTT
CASSPGTGGGTDTQYF
>-|-|TRBJ2-7|TRBV9
TGTGCCAGCAGCCCCGCCCCCGTAGATTCCTACGAGCAGTACTTC
CASSPAPVDSYEQYF
>-|-|TRBJ1-1|TRBV7-9
TGTGCCAGCGGGATGACAGGAATGAACACTGAAGCTTTCTTT
CASGMTGMNTEAFF
>TRBD1|few|TRBJ1-5|TRBV28
TGTGCCAGCAGTTTCTCGCCGGGACAGCTCTATAGCAATCAGCCCCAGCATTTT
CASSFSPGQLYSNQPQHF
>-|-|TRBJ2-6|TRBV27
TGTGCCACTTCGTGGGGTGGACAATCTGGGGCCAACGTCCTGACTTTC
CATSWGGQSGANVLTF
>-|-|TRBJ1-1|TRBV9
TGTGCCAGCAGCACCCTTGGGTCAAGGCTAGGAACTGAAGCTTTCTTT
CASSTLGSRLGTEAFF
>TRBD1|-|TRBJ1-5|TRBV14
TGTGTGGACAGGCTGGGGGGCAATCAGCCCCAGCATTTT
CVDRLGGNQPQHF
>TRBD1|-|TRBJ2-5|TRBV7-3
TGTGCCAGCAGCCCCGACAGGGGTTCGGAGACCCAGTACTTC
CASSPDRGSETQYF
>-|-|TRBJ2-7|TRBV28
TGTGCCAGCAGTTTATGGGGCAGAAACTACGAGCAGTACTTC
CASSLWGRNYEQYF
>-|-|TRBJ2-1|TRBV28
TGTGCCAGCAGTCCGGGACTTAAATACAATGAGCAGTTCTTC
CASSPGLKYNEQFF
>TRBD1|-|TRBJ2-7|TRBV15
TGTGCCACCAGAAGAACCGGGACAGGGATTTCCTACGAGCAGTACTTC
CATRRTGTGISYEQYF